The 6 T cell receptor beta chains below all came from one sample that was sequenced in a study of blood T cell repertoires in COVID-19. Profiling relied on immunoSEQ multiplex PCR, and the TCRdb table lists in-frame clones only, not all of them. The sample holds about 180,000 clones; about 86% are singletons and the top ten take around 21%. The sequenced sample consisted of peripheral blood. These receptors were obtained from a man in his 70s with active or convalescent COVID-19.

The chain has TRBV4-3 and TRBJ1-1; 7 bases are a match to TRBD1. CDR1 is LGHNA and CDR2 is YSLEER in the germline V gene. This CDR3 spans 15 amino acids. The V and J ends lost 5 bases and 0 bases, in that order; junction bases with no gene match: 6. The CDR3 is CASSKGGGLNTEAFF. The CDR3, as DNA: TGCGCCAGCAGCAAAGGGGGCGGTTTGAACACTGAAGCTTTCTTT.

This rearrangement joins TRBV19 to TRBJ1-2; tentative D call: TRBD1 (5 bases). This CDR3 has 16 amino acids. Trimming removed 6 bases at V and 4 bases at J, with 21 bases between. Germline values: CDR1 LNHDA, CDR2 SQIVND (reference sequence). CDR3 protein: CASSIPPGGTVYGYTF. The DNA for the CDR3 is TGTGCCAGTAGCATCCCTCCGGGGGGGACGGTCTATGGCTACACCTTC.

The chain joins TRBV19 to TRBJ2-3, with D perhaps matching TRBD2 (6 bases). V was clipped by 6 bases and J by 2 bases, with 12 bases between them. The CDR3 sequence is 14 residues long. Looked up from germline, CDR1 is LNHDA and CDR2 is SQIVND (reference sequence). CDR3 DNA sequence: TGTGCCAGTAGCCCGGGAGACTTCACAGATACGCAGTATTTT. Amino acids: CASSPGDFTDTQYF.

This chain joins TRBV29-1 and TRBJ2-7, with TRBD2 identical over 10 bases. This CDR3 is 14 amino acids long. The V segment lost 7 bases and the J segment 4 bases; nucleotides outside the gene matches: 10. CDR1 and CDR2 (germline): SQVTM, ANQGSEA. The CDR3 loop is CSGALAGKHYEQYF. The CDR3 DNA is TGCAGCGGCGCACTAGCGGGGAAACATTACGAGCAGTACTTC.

The chain combines TRBV6-5 with TRBJ1-2; 8 positions match TRBD1. CDR3 length: 14 residues. V shed 2 bases, J shed 5 bases, and the junction held 4 bases outside the gene matches. Germline loops: CDR1 MNHEY, CDR2 SVGAGI. DNA of the CDR3: TGTGCCAGCAGTTACGGGGGACAGGAGTATGGCTACACCTTC. The encoded protein is CASSYGGQEYGYTF.

This clone came up a few times. This chain links TRBV6-5 with TRBJ1-3; D ambiguous. CDR3 length equals 13 residues. V lost 7 bases to trimming and J lost 1 base, with 8 bases between them. Germline loops: CDR1 MNHEY, CDR2 SVGAGI. This CDR3 is CASNPGSGNTIYF. DNA of the CDR3: TGTGCCAGCAATCCGGGATCTGGAAACACCATATATTTT.